The 17 T cell receptor beta chains in this list originate from one sample, sequenced in a study of blood T cells in healthy people across ages. Together with a sample-barcoded 5' primer, a J-beta primer mix was included in a second PCR lasting about 6 to 12 cycles. TCRdb reprocessed the 5' RACE reads via MiXCR and lists one record per CDR3 protein. The table records about 640,000 distinct CDR3 sequences, 58% of them present only once. Material for sequencing was blood. The receptors shown here come from a man in his 60s in good health.

Here the CDR3 reads CSARADTEAFF. In nucleotides, the CDR3 is TGCAGTGCTAGAGCGGACACTGAAGCTTTCTTT. This chain joins TRBV20-1 and TRBJ1-1; the D is unclear. Germline CDR1 is DFQATT and CDR2 is SNEGSKA (reference sequence). This CDR3 is built from 11 residues. The ends were cut back, 1 base at V and 3 bases at J, with 3 bases in the middle.

The chain joins TRBV12-3 or TRBV12-4 to TRBJ1-4; possible D gene TRBD1, 5 bases. The ends were cut back, 3 bases at V and 7 bases at J, with 15 bases in the middle. The length of the CDR3 is 15 residues. The CDR3 protein is CASSFGQGQAEKLFF. CDR3 DNA: TGTGCCAGCAGTTTTGGGCAGGGTCAAGCTGAAAAACTGTTTTTT.

V is TRBV5-1 and J is TRBJ2-1, with 10 bases lining up with TRBD2. The ends lost 2 bases at V and 1 base at J; junction bases unmatched: 6. The CDR3 is 17 amino acids. The V gene's germline CDR1 is SGHRS and CDR2 YFSETQ. The CDR3 sequence: CASSFGGLARSYNEQFF. CDR3 sequence (DNA): TGCGCCAGCAGCTTTGGGGGACTAGCGAGGTCCTACAATGAGCAGTTCTTC.

A few counts support this clonotype. The chain is built from TRBV6-4 and TRBJ2-3, with D possibly matching TRBD2 (5 bases). The CDR3 consists of 14 residues. Germline CDR1 and CDR2: MRHNA and SNTAGT. Trimming cost V 10 bases and J 1 base, with 15 bases left between them. The CDR3 region has the DNA TGTGCCACTCAAACTAGTTTCGGCACAGATACGCAGTATTTT. The encoded protein is CATQTSFGTDTQYF.

The V and J genes are TRBV20-1 and TRBJ2-3, with D possibly TRBD2 on 5 matching bases. The V end lost 6 bases, the J end lost 0 bases, and 13 bases lay between the germline ends. The germline gives CDR1 DFQATT, CDR2 SNEGSKA (reference sequence). The CDR3 extends over 14 amino acids. For the CDR3, the DNA is TGCAGTGCCCTGCGGGCGGCTAGCACAGATACGCAGTATTTT. Translation: CSALRAASTDTQYF.

This sequence joins TRBV10-3 and TRBJ2-5, with 9 bases aligning to TRBD2. CDR1 is ENHRY and CDR2 is SYGVKD in the germline V gene. The CDR3 is 13 residues long. Unmatched junction bases numbered 2, after V lost 4 bases and J lost 5 bases. CDR3 coding DNA: TGTGCCATCAGTGGAGCGGGGGGTGAGACCCAGTACTTC. Amino acid sequence: CAISGAGGETQYF.

The chain is built from TRBV10-3 and TRBJ2-7; a weak D match, TRBD1 (6 bases). The CDR3 loop spans 13 amino acids. Trimming pared 6 bases from V and 3 bases from J, leaving 12 bases between. Germline assignment: CDR1 ENHRY and CDR2 SYGVKD. The chain's CDR3 is CAISRDTSYEQYF. In DNA form, the CDR3 reads TGTGCCATCAGCCGGGACACCAGCTACGAGCAGTACTTC.

J is TRBJ2-1 and V is TRBV7-2; TRBD1 matches at 7 bases. V trimming: 6 bases; J trimming: 2 bases; junction bases outside the gene matches: 7. The CDR3 spans 15 residues. Germline CDR1 and CDR2: SGHTA and FQGNSA. The CDR3 here is CASRATGSPYNEQFF. DNA for the CDR3: TGTGCCAGCAGAGCGACAGGGTCCCCCTACAATGAGCAGTTCTTC.

This clonotype was detected once. The chain recombines TRBV6-1 with TRBJ1-1; D is undetermined. The germline gives CDR1 MNHNS, CDR2 SASEGT. The CDR3 consists of 13 residues. Trimming removed 6 bases at V and 6 bases at J, with 14 bases between. The DNA of the CDR3 is TGTGCCAGCAGCGAATGGGAGGGTTCTGAAGCTTTCTTT. This translates into CASSEWEGSEAFF.

In DNA form, the CDR3 reads TGCGCCAGCAGTTCGGTCGGGGCCCAATACAATGAGCAGTTCTTC. This codes for CASSSVGAQYNEQFF. The gene calls are TRBV5-1 and TRBJ2-1; D might be TRBD1 or TRBD2, each matching 5 bases. V was shortened by 5 bases and J by 4 bases, with 16 bases between the two germline ends. Germline loops: CDR1 SGHRS, CDR2 YFSETQ. CDR3 length: 15 residues.

The rearrangement links TRBV6-2 or TRBV6-3 to TRBJ2-1; 15 positions agree with TRBD2. J gave up 0 bases and V 6 bases, and 9 bases lay outside the gene matches. The CDR3 is made up of 19 amino acids. CDR1 and CDR2 (germline): MNHEY, SVGEGT. This CDR3 reads CASSRLGTSGGRSYNEQFF. As DNA, the CDR3 is TGTGCCAGCAGCCGACTTGGGACTAGCGGGGGGCGCTCCTACAATGAGCAGTTCTTC.

This clonotype was seen only once. This chain joins TRBV12-3 or TRBV12-4 and TRBJ1-6, with D possibly matching TRBD1 (6 bases). V was cut by 5 bases and J by 10 bases, with 15 bases left in between. The CDR3 sequence is 14 residues long. The CDR3 sequence: CASSVEQGTSPLHF. The CDR3 DNA sequence: TGTGCCAGCAGTGTGGAACAGGGAACCTCACCCCTCCACTTT.

V gene TRBV10-3 combines with J gene TRBJ2-1; TRBD1 matches at 7 bases. Germline V lookup: CDR1 ENHRY, CDR2 SYGVKD. J lost 4 bases, V lost 9 bases, and 9 bases had no gene match. The CDR3 is 14 residues long. CDR3 sequence: CAMSADRRYNEQFF. CDR3 nucleotide sequence: TGTGCCATGTCAGCGGACAGGCGGTACAATGAGCAGTTCTTC.

The chain carries TRBV28 and TRBJ2-5; D perhaps matches TRBD1 (6 bases). Trimming left V 1 base short and J 0 bases short, with 9 bases between. Germline CDR1 MDHEN, CDR2 SYDVKM. CDR3 length equals 15 residues. CDR3 DNA: TGTGCCAGCAGTTTATACCCAGGGGACCAAGAGACCCAGTACTTC. It codes for CASSLYPGDQETQYF.

The genes are TRBV7-9 and TRBJ1-1; 10 bases match TRBD1. The CDR3 contains 17 residues. J was trimmed by 1 base and V by 5 bases; bases with no gene match: 10. Germline CDR1 is SEHNR and CDR2 is FQNEAQ (reference sequence). The CDR3 region has the DNA TGTGCCAGCAGCACCATCGGGACAGGGGAGGGGAACACTGAAGCTTTCTTT. It is translated as CASSTIGTGEGNTEAFF.

This clonotype was counted only a few times. The rearrangement joins TRBV6-2 or TRBV6-3 to TRBJ1-1; D gene unclear. The CDR3 runs 13 residues. V was shortened by 7 bases and J by 5 bases, with 14 bases between the two germline ends. The germline CDR1 and CDR2 sequences are MNHEY and SVGEGT. Here the CDR3 DNA reads TGTGCCAGCACCTGGGGAGGGTGGACTGAAGCTTTCTTT. This translates into CASTWGGWTEAFF.

The gene calls are TRBV21-1 and TRBJ2-1; the table's D gene call, TRBD1, was not cross checked with the DNA. TRBV21-1 is flagged as a pseudogene. The CDR3 has 14 amino acids. CDR3 nucleotides: TGTGCCAGCAGCAAAGAAATTCGGGGGGCGGTTGGGTTCTTC. Translation gives CASSKEIRGAVGFF.